Described below is a single TCR beta chain sequence and its context. The data stem from a study of blood T cell repertoires in COVID-19. Whole-study context: Sources were T cells, B-cell-depleted T cells, or PBMCs; the material itself was cDNA or gDNA.

Per germline, CDR1 GTSNPN and CDR2 SVGIG (reference sequence). CDR3 length: 16 amino acids. V shed 2 bases and J shed 0 bases, with 14 bases lying between them. Assay: immunoSEQ multiplex PCR; the TCRdb copy retains only in-frame clones and omits some. This table holds fewer than 350,000 clones, over 75% found once. Enrollees, roughly 18 to 89 years old, lived in 24 US areas. Each recovered donor of Cohort 3 presented with two negative PCRs, clearance, or symptom resolution. The sample comprised PBMCs or T cells enriched from blood (not recorded which). The clonotype was recovered from a woman in her thirties or forties who had recovered from COVID-19. V is TRBV30 and J is TRBJ2-1; D is possibly TRBD2 (6 bases). CDR3 sequence: CAWSPAGGISYNEQFF. CDR3 nucleotides: TGTGCCTGGAGTCCTGCCGGCGGGATCTCCTACAATGAGCAGTTCTTC. The entire variable domain, with the rest obtained from reference TRBV30 and TRBJ2-1, is as follows: SQTIHQWPATLVQPVGSPLSLECTVEGTSNPNLYWYRQAAGRGLQLLFYSVGIGQISSEVPQNLSASRPQDRQFILSSKKLLLSDSGFYLCAWSPAGGISYNEQFFGPGTRLTVL.